The 29 T cell receptor beta chains given below trace back to one sample, sequenced in a study of OX40 agonist ivuxolimab in advanced cancers. Libraries were prepared by immunoSEQ multiplex PCR; TCRdb keeps only in-frame clonotypes and omits some of them. The sample carries about 100,000 clones, approximately 90% recorded once. The specimen comprised CD4+ or CD8+ T cells sorted from blood, sampled in a trial of the OX40 agonist ivuxolimab. The receptors were gathered from an adult with an advanced solid tumor such as melanoma, head and neck, liver or kidney cancer.

The genes are TRBV5-1 and TRBJ2-1; D remains unclear. The V gene's germline CDR1 is SGHRS and CDR2 YFSETQ. The CDR3 is made up of 16 amino acids. V was clipped by 4 bases and J by 0 bases, with 14 bases between them. CDR3 DNA: TGCGCCAGCAGCCTCCCTCTCCTAAGCTCCTACAATGAGCAGTTCTTC. This codes for CASSLPLLSSYNEQFF.

This chain joins TRBV27 and TRBJ1-2, with a weak D call TRBD1 (6 bases). This CDR3 comprises 13 residues. The germline V gene encodes CDR1 MNHEY and CDR2 SMNVEV (reference sequence). Trimming removed 0 bases from V and 10 bases from J, with 12 bases in between. CDR3 amino acids: CASSLSGAVVYTF. CDR3 sequence (DNA): TGTGCCAGCAGTTTATCGGGGGCGGTTGTCTACACCTTC.

The gene calls are TRBV11-2 and TRBJ1-3; no clear D gene. The CDR3 consists of 15 residues. Between the trimmed V and J ends, which lost 3 bases and 4 bases, there was a span of 13 bases. Germline values: CDR1 SGHAT, CDR2 FQNNGV. CDR3 loop: CASSFWLGSGNTIYF. CDR3 DNA sequence: TGTGCCAGCAGCTTTTGGTTGGGGTCAGGAAACACCATATATTTT.

The count of this clone is one. The V gene is TRBV2, the J gene TRBJ1-2; D remains unclear. Trimming removed 6 bases from V and 5 bases from J, with 13 bases in between. This CDR3 spans 13 amino acids. Germline assignment: CDR1 SNHLY and CDR2 FYNNEI. The DNA of the CDR3 is TGTGCCAGCAGCGATGCGGCGGGATATGGCTACACCTTC. Protein: CASSDAAGYGYTF.

This chain links TRBV2 with TRBJ2-1, with 8 bases lining up with TRBD1. CDR1 is SNHLY, CDR2 FYNNEI, per germline. CDR3 size: 14 residues. V lost 7 bases, J lost 9 bases, and 11 bases stayed unmatched. For the CDR3, the DNA is TGTGCCAGCATCCGGGACAGGCCGTTGGGTGAGCAGTTCTTC. It yields the protein CASIRDRPLGEQFF.

The chain links TRBV7-8 to TRBJ1-5; D unresolved. The germline V and J ends were trimmed by 5 bases and 11 bases, with 7 bases remaining between them. Germline values: CDR1 SGHVS, CDR2 FQNEAQ. This CDR3 spans 10 amino acids. The CDR3 spells CASSRWAQHF. Written as DNA, the CDR3 is TGTGCCAGCAGCCGCTGGGCCCAGCATTTT.

The chain recombines TRBV5-1 with TRBJ2-3; 10 positions match TRBD2. CDR1 SGHRS and CDR2 YFSETQ come from the germline V gene. Trimming at V came to 4 bases and at J to 2 bases, leaving 7 bases not matched to a gene. This CDR3 contains 16 residues. The CDR3 spells CASSGVTSGVTDTQYF. The CDR3 DNA follows: TGCGCCAGCAGCGGGGTTACTAGCGGGGTCACAGATACGCAGTATTTT.

This clone showed up just once. This chain uses TRBV5-6 with TRBJ1-1, with D possibly matching TRBD1 (6 bases). CDR1 and CDR2 from the germline V gene are SGHDT and YYEEEE. The CDR3 totals 16 residues. The V end was cut by 0 bases, the J end by 0 bases, with 12 bases between. The CDR3 region has the DNA TGTGCCAGCAGCTTGGCAGGGGATATCATGAACACTGAAGCTTTCTTT. Translating gives CASSLAGDIMNTEAFF. Complete variable domain (other parts from reference TRBV5-6 and TRBJ1-1): DAGVTQSPTHLIKTRGQQVTLRCSPKSGHDTVSWYQQALGQGPQFIFQYYEEEERQRGNFPDRFSGHQFPNYSSELNVNALLLGDSALYLCASSLAGDIMNTEAFFGQGTRLTVV.

V is TRBV19 and J is TRBJ1-1; no firm D call. The CDR3 sequence is 14 residues long. V lost 3 bases, J lost 0 bases, and 8 bases lay in between. Germline V gene lookup returns CDR1 LNHDA and CDR2 SQIVND (reference sequence). This chain's CDR3 is CASSIGRLNTEAFF. The CDR3 DNA reads TGTGCCAGTAGTATTGGCAGGTTGAACACTGAAGCTTTCTTT.

The chain has TRBV18 and TRBJ2-5; a weak D match, TRBD2 (6 bases). Trimming left V 5 bases short and J 0 bases short, with 10 bases between. CDR3 length equals 14 residues. CDR1 KGHSH and CDR2 LQKENI come from the germline V gene. CDR3 nucleotides: TGTGCCAGCTCAGCCGGGACTTACCAAGAGACCCAGTACTTC. This gives the protein CASSAGTYQETQYF.

The table lists this clone with a few counts. V is TRBV9 and J is TRBJ2-7; possibly TRBD1 for D (6 bases). V lost 2 bases and J lost 7, with 13 bases in between. The CDR3 has 13 residues. In germline, CDR1 is SGDLS, CDR2 YYNGEE. The CDR3 is CASSVGHTGEQYF. The CDR3 nucleotides read TGTGCCAGCAGCGTGGGACACACAGGGGAGCAGTACTTC.

This clone has a handful of counts. This may arise from a read error, as a much more abundant clone is one base away. The same CDR3 also results from other DNA sequences found in this sample. The V gene is TRBV28, the J gene TRBJ2-7; no clear D gene. Trimming left V 4 bases short and J 2 bases short, with 6 bases between. This CDR3 comprises 12 residues. Germline lookup yields CDR1 MDHEN and CDR2 SYDVKM. The CDR3 coding sequence is TGTGCCAGCAGTTCCGGGCCCTACGAGCAGTACTTC. Its translation is CASSSGPYEQYF.

This clone was counted once. CDR3 DNA sequence: TGTGCCAGCCGGCGGGGAAGGCATGGGGAGCTGTTTTTT. This sequence encodes CASRRGRHGELFF. This chain uses TRBV28 with TRBJ2-2, with D perhaps TRBD2 (6 bases). This CDR3 region has 13 residues. Germline CDR1 MDHEN, CDR2 SYDVKM. Trimming took off 8 bases at V and 8 bases at J, with 15 bases between the two ends. Full variable domain (missing parts from reference TRBV28 and TRBJ2-2): DVKVTQSSRYLVKRTGEKVFLECVQDMDHENMFWYRQDPGLGLRLIYFSYDVKMKEKGDIPEGYSVSREKKERFSLILESASTNQTSMYLCASRRGRHGELFFGEGSRLTVL.

This chain connects TRBV7-3 to TRBJ2-1, with 10 nucleotides matching TRBD1. V lost 1 base and J lost 6; bases outside the gene matches: 6. Germline lookup yields CDR1 SGHTA and CDR2 FQGTGA. The CDR3 covers 16 residues. DNA for the CDR3: TGTGCCAGCAGCTTAATCGCCGGGACAGGGGCCAATGAGCAGTTCTTC. As protein: CASSLIAGTGANEQFF.

This rearrangement joins TRBV2 to TRBJ2-1; D is possibly TRBD2 (6 bases). The CDR3 consists of 13 residues. Trimming took off 8 bases at V and 7 bases at J, with 15 bases between the two ends. Germline CDR1 is SNHLY and CDR2 is FYNNEI. Written as DNA, the CDR3 is TGTGCCAGCGGTAGGCGGGGAAGGAATGAGCAGTTCTTC. This sequence encodes CASGRRGRNEQFF.

The rearrangement links TRBV28 to TRBJ2-1; D call uncertain. CDR1 and CDR2 (germline): MDHEN, SYDVKM. Trimming stripped 6 bases from V and 9 bases from J, with 9 bases between. This CDR3 contains 11 residues. CDR3: CASSAQGEQFF. The CDR3 region has the DNA TGTGCCAGCAGCGCTCAAGGTGAGCAGTTCTTC.

This clone was seen just once. The rearrangement joins TRBV7-9 to TRBJ2-2; 7 nucleotides align to TRBD2. The CDR3 is made up of 19 amino acids. V lost 5 bases to trimming and J lost 7 bases; unmatched junction nucleotides: 22. Germline-derived CDR1 and CDR2 are SEHNR and FQNEAQ (reference sequence). The CDR3 is CASSPPTWASGLRGGELFF. The DNA for the CDR3 is TGTGCCAGCAGCCCCCCGACTTGGGCTAGCGGCCTGAGAGGCGGGGAGCTGTTTTTT.

This clone was picked up one time. The chain links TRBV4-1 to TRBJ2-3; D is uncertain. Trimming took 2 bases from V and 10 from J, leaving 13 bases between them. Germline V CDR1 and CDR2: MGHRA, YSYEKL. This CDR3 has 13 residues. CDR3 nucleotide sequence: TGCGCCAGCAGCCAAAACATCAAAGAGCCGCAGTATTTT. It is translated as CASSQNIKEPQYF.

CDR3 in DNA: TGTGCCAGCAGCAGGACAGGGGAGACCCAGTACTTC. This translates into CASSRTGETQYF. The rearrangement uses TRBV11-3 and TRBJ2-5, with 8 bases that match TRBD1. V lost 5 bases to trimming and J lost 5 bases; unmatched junction nucleotides: 1. This CDR3 region has 12 residues. Germline lookup yields CDR1 SGHNT and CDR2 YENEEA.

The rearrangement links TRBV5-1 to TRBJ2-1; TRBD1 agrees at 7 bases. CDR1 SGHRS and CDR2 YFSETQ come from the germline V gene. The CDR3 spans 15 residues. The V gene end was trimmed by 0 bases and the J gene end by 5 bases; junction bases not matched to a gene: 5. CDR3 bases: TGCGCCAGCAGCTTGGAGGGGGCGAGGAACAATGAGCAGTTCTTC. Translating it yields CASSLEGARNNEQFF. Together with reference TRBV5-1 and TRBJ2-1, the CDR3 gives the full variable domain: KAGVTQTPRYLIKTRGQQVTLSCSPISGHRSVSWYQQTPGQGLQFLFEYFSETQRNKGNFPGRFSGRQFSNSRSEMNVSTLELGDSALYLCASSLEGARNNEQFFGPGTRLTVL.

This clone was seen just once. The chain is built from TRBV7-2 and TRBJ1-1; D uncertain. V lost 2 bases to trimming and J lost 3 bases, with 7 bases between them. CDR1 and CDR2 (germline): SGHTA, FQGNSA. The CDR3 spans 13 residues. This chain's CDR3 is CASSLRRDTEAFF. As DNA, the CDR3 is TGTGCCAGCAGCTTAAGGCGGGACACTGAAGCTTTCTTT.

The J gene is TRBJ2-7, the V gene TRBV6-1, with D tentatively TRBD2 (7 bases). The CDR3 runs 15 residues. V was cut by 6 bases and J by 3 bases, with 18 bases left in between. Per the germline V gene, CDR1 is MNHNS and CDR2 is SASEGT. The CDR3 loop is CASSPIAGALYEQYF. In nucleotides, the CDR3 is TGTGCCAGCAGCCCTATTGCGGGGGCTCTCTACGAGCAGTACTTC.

The chain is built from TRBV4-2 and TRBJ1-3; no clear D gene. The V end was cut by 0 bases, the J end by 4 bases, with 10 bases between. Per the germline V gene, CDR1 is LGHNA and CDR2 is YNFKEQ. There are 15 residues in the CDR3. In nucleotides, the CDR3 is TGTGCCAGCAGCCAAGAAAGGACCGGAGGAAACACCATATATTTT. Its protein is CASSQERTGGNTIYF.

The chain carries TRBV9 and TRBJ2-1; tentative D call: TRBD2 (6 bases). Germline-derived CDR1 and CDR2 are SGDLS and YYNGEE. V was shortened by 0 bases and J by 0 bases, with 10 bases between the two germline ends. CDR3 size: 16 residues. The CDR3 loop reads CASSVAGSGSYNEQFF. CDR3 sequence (DNA): TGTGCCAGCAGCGTAGCGGGTAGCGGCTCCTACAATGAGCAGTTCTTC.

CDR3 nucleotide sequence: TGTGCCAGCAGGGGGACAGGAACCTACAATGAGCAGTTCTTC. It translates to CASRGTGTYNEQFF. The chain has TRBV6-1 and TRBJ2-1; the match to TRBD1 covers 8 bases. CDR3 size: 14 residues. Unmatched junction bases numbered 3, after V lost 6 bases and J lost 2 bases. Germline lookup yields CDR1 MNHNS and CDR2 SASEGT.

The chain uses TRBV28 and TRBJ2-2, with TRBD2 identical over 14 bases. This CDR3 region has 17 residues. V gave up 5 bases and J gave up 3 bases; unmatched junction bases: 5. CDR1 MDHEN and CDR2 SYDVKM come from the germline V gene. The CDR3 coding sequence is TGTGCCAGCAGTCTACCGGGACTAGCGGGAGACACCGGGGAGCTGTTTTTT. Protein product: CASSLPGLAGDTGELFF.

This chain links TRBV5-6 with TRBJ2-5, with D perhaps matching TRBD1 (6 bases). Germline V gene lookup returns CDR1 SGHDT and CDR2 YYEEEE. V was cut by 7 bases and J by 4 bases, with 14 bases left in between. This CDR3 region has 13 residues. The CDR3 nucleotides are TGTGCCAGCGGCCTCCAGGGGAGAGAGACCCAGTACTTC. Translation gives CASGLQGRETQYF.

The chain recombines TRBV25-1 with TRBJ1-2, with a possible D match to TRBD1 (5 bases). Germline V CDR1 and CDR2: MGHDK, SYGVNS. Deletions cut 3 bases from V and 5 bases from J, with 16 bases between. CDR3 length equals 15 residues. The CDR3 DNA is TGTGCCAGCAGTGAGCCAGATAAGGGGATATATGGCTACACCTTC. Translation: CASSEPDKGIYGYTF.

V usage is TRBV7-2 and J usage is TRBJ2-1; possibly TRBD1 or TRBD2 for D (6 bases each). With 2 bases removed from V and 8 bases from J, the gap between germline ends came to 13 bases. The CDR3 sequence is 14 residues long. Germline V gene lookup returns CDR1 SGHTA and CDR2 FQGNSA. CDR3 protein: CASSLQGRKHEQFF. The CDR3 coding sequence is TGTGCCAGCAGCTTACAGGGGAGGAAGCATGAGCAGTTCTTC.